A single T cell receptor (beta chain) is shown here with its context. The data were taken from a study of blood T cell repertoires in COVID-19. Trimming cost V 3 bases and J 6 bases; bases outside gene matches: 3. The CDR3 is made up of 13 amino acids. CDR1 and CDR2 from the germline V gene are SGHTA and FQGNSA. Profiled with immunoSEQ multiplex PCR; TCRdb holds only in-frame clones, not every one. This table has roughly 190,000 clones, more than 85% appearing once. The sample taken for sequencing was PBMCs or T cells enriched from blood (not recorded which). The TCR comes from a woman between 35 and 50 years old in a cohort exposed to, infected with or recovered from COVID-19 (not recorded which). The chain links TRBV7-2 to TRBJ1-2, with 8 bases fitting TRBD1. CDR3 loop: CASSLRQGHGYTF. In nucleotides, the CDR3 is TGTGCCAGCAGCTTGCGACAGGGGCATGGCTACACCTTC.